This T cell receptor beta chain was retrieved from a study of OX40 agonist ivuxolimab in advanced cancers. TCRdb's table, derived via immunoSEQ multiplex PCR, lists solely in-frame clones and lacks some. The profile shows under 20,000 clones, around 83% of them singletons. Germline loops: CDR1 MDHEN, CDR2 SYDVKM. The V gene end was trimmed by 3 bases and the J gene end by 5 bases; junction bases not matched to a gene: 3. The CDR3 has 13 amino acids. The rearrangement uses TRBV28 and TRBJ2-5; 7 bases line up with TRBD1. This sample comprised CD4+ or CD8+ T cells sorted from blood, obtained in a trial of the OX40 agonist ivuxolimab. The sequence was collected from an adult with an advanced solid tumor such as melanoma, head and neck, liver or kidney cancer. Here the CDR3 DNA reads TGTGCCAGCAGTTTGACAGGGTGGGAGACCCAGTACTTC. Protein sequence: CASSLTGWETQYF.